This record covers a single TCR beta chain. As to time point: pretreatment peripheral blood. The data were produced by immunoSEQ multiplex PCR, yet TCRdb's version contains in-frame clones alone and is incomplete. The top ten hold approximately 2.1% of the sample, which has about 87,000 clones, over 80% seen once. These data come from a study of PD-L1 blockade in urothelial cancer. The sequences come from PBMCs, collected around atezolizumab (anti-PD-L1) treatment. This TCR was sampled from a man aged 55 to 70 with urothelial cancer.

Here the CDR3 DNA reads TGCGCCAGCAGCCAATCCCCGACAGGGGGCAAACTTTACGAGCAGTACTTC. Translated: CASSQSPTGGKLYEQYF. The chain combines TRBV5-1 with TRBJ2-7, with 10 bases aligning to TRBD1. The CDR3 is 17 residues long. V lost 4 bases and J lost 4; bases outside the gene matches: 14. From germline, CDR1 is SGHRS and CDR2 YFSETQ.